The rows below give T cell receptor beta chains drawn from one sample of a study of identical twins. TCRdb itself ran the 5' RACE reads through MiXCR, one entry per CDR3 protein. The table includes around 340,000 distinct CDR3 sequences, around an eighth detected once. These same data were also listed under a study on yellow fever vaccine responses in identical twins.

The sequenced sample consisted of CD8+ T cells sorted from blood. Every receptor here comes from a woman aged 18-30 years in good health. CDR3s include the opening cysteine and the closing phenylalanine or tryptophan. D genes are given only for firm matches. A row's size may be missing; if present it is once, few, many or a size class.

TRBV5-6	TRBJ2-1	.	TRBD1	CASSSDRDNEQFF	TGTGCCAGCAGCTCCGACAGGGACAATGAGCAGTTCTTC
TRBV20-1	TRBJ1-1	.	TRBD1	CSAPSGDRANTEAFF	TGCAGTGCTCCGTCGGGGGACAGGGCGAACACTGAAGCTTTCTTT
TRBV7-9	TRBJ2-7	few	TRBD2	CASSQRTSGAYEQYF	TGTGCCAGCAGCCAAAGGACTAGCGGAGCCTACGAGCAGTACTTC
TRBV7-6	TRBJ1-5	few	.	CASSGNNQPQHF	TGTGCCAGCAGCGGAAACAATCAGCCCCAGCATTTT
TRBV28	TRBJ2-7	.	.	CASRDTYEQYF	TGTGCCAGCAGGGACACTTACGAGCAGTACTTC
TRBV20-1	TRBJ2-1	many	.	CSASLRGEQFF	TGCAGTGCTAGTTTACGGGGGGAGCAGTTCTTC
TRBV29-1	TRBJ2-3	.	.	CSVFRAITSTDTQYF	TGCAGCGTCTTTAGGGCTATAACTAGCACAGATACGCAGTATTTT
TRBV5-1	TRBJ2-5	few	.	CASSMGAFLAYQETQYF	TGCGCCAGCAGCATGGGGGCATTCTTGGCGTACCAAGAGACCCAGTACTTC
TRBV29-1	TRBJ2-1	many	TRBD2	CSVAGVYNEQFF	TGCAGCGTGGCGGGGGTTTACAATGAGCAGTTCTTC
TRBV29-1	TRBJ2-1	many	.	CSVDSNSYNEQFF	TGCAGCGTTGACAGTAACTCCTACAATGAGCAGTTCTTC
TRBV9	TRBJ2-1	.	TRBD2	CASSGTSAYNEQFF	TGTGCCAGCAGCGGGACTAGCGCATACAATGAGCAGTTCTTC
TRBV7-9	TRBJ2-1	.	.	CASSLPHSSLLNEQFF	TGTGCCAGCAGCTTACCCCACAGTTCCCTCCTCAATGAGCAGTTCTTC
TRBV6-1	TRBJ2-1	.	TRBD1	CASVGKGAIGYNEQFF	TGTGCCAGTGTGGGGAAGGGGGCAATTGGCTACAATGAGCAGTTCTTC
TRBV3-1	TRBJ1-2	many	.	CASSQETGTSVLGTF	TGTGCCAGCAGCCAAGAAACCGGGACATCCGTCCTGGGCACCTTC
TRBV5-1	TRBJ1-1	few	.	CASSEQGSSTEAFF	TGCGCCAGCAGCGAACAGGGTTCTAGCACTGAAGCTTTCTTT
TRBV5-1	TRBJ1-6	many	TRBD1	CASKFTGGAYNSPLHF	TGCGCCAGCAAATTCACAGGGGGAGCCTATAATTCACCCCTCCACTTT
TRBV6-1	TRBJ2-3	.	.	CASSDGGPPDTQYF	TGTGCCAGCAGTGATGGGGGCCCCCCAGATACGCAGTATTTT
TRBV7-9	TRBJ2-4	many	.	CASSGQGLAKNIQYF	TGTGCCAGCAGCGGACAAGGGTTGGCCAAAAACATTCAGTACTTC
TRBV11-2	TRBJ2-1	few	.	CASSPEFGRGPSYNEQFF	TGTGCCAGCAGCCCTGAGTTTGGGAGGGGGCCCTCCTACAATGAGCAGTTCTTC
TRBV2	TRBJ2-1	.	TRBD1	CASSERDREVVDEQFF	TGTGCCAGCAGTGAACGGGACAGGGAAGTAGTGGATGAGCAGTTCTTC
TRBV6-2/TRBV6-3	TRBJ1-5	.	TRBD1	CASRQGGRQPQHF	TGTGCCAGCAGACAGGGGGGGCGGCAGCCCCAGCATTTT
TRBV16	TRBJ1-6	many	.	CASSQSRRQRQTSPLHF	TGTGCCAGCAGCCAAAGCCGGCGACAGCGCCAAACTTCACCCCTCCACTTT
TRBV24-1	TRBJ1-2	.	.	CATSDPATGYGYTF	TGTGCCACCAGTGACCCCGCCACGGGCTATGGCTACACCTTC
TRBV28	TRBJ2-2	few	TRBD2	CASWGGLPTGELFF	TGTGCCAGCTGGGGGGGACTACCCACCGGGGAGCTGTTTTTT
TRBV5-1	TRBJ2-1	.	.	CASSNEVHEQFF	TGCGCCAGCAGCAACGAGGTACACGAGCAGTTCTTC
TRBV4-1	TRBJ2-5	few	TRBD1	CASSYYRTGGEETQYF	TGCGCCAGCAGCTACTATCGGACAGGGGGGGAAGAGACCCAGTACTTC
TRBV15	TRBJ1-1	few	.	CATSPRGELNTEAFF	TGTGCCACCAGCCCTCGCGGCGAACTGAACACTGAAGCTTTCTTT
TRBV5-6	TRBJ2-3	.	.	CASSLGAGPDTQYF	TGTGCCAGCAGCTTGGGGGCAGGCCCAGATACGCAGTATTTT
TRBV28	TRBJ2-2	many	TRBD1	CASSSDRGTNTGELFF	TGTGCCAGCAGTAGCGACAGGGGCACGAACACCGGGGAGCTGTTTTTT
TRBV25-1	TRBJ1-1	few	.	CASSVRSTEAFF	TGTGCCAGCAGTGTTCGTTCCACTGAAGCTTTCTTT
TRBV9	TRBJ2-2	few	TRBD2	CASSVAGMTGGPDGELFF	TGTGCCAGCAGCGTAGCTGGTATGACGGGAGGGCCGGACGGGGAGCTGTTTTTT
TRBV18	TRBJ2-3	few	.	CASSPPAGPGTDTQYF	TGTGCCAGCTCACCACCGGCAGGGCCTGGCACAGATACGCAGTATTTT
TRBV4-1	TRBJ2-1	.	.	CASSQLSGHSYNEQFF	TGCGCCAGCAGCCAACTCTCGGGGCACTCCTACAATGAGCAGTTCTTC
TRBV29-1	TRBJ2-2	.	TRBD1	CSVETGQETGELFF	TGCAGCGTTGAAACCGGACAGGAAACCGGGGAGCTGTTTTTT
TRBV7-9	TRBJ2-5	few	.	CASSLVRYQETQYF	TGTGCCAGCAGCTTAGTGAGGTACCAAGAGACCCAGTACTTC
TRBV4-1	TRBJ2-7	.	TRBD1	CASSQAPGQGAGEQYF	TGCGCCAGCAGCCAAGCTCCGGGACAGGGGGCAGGGGAGCAGTACTTC
TRBV7-9	TRBJ1-3	.	.	CASSPGTTGNTIYF	TGTGCCAGCAGCCCCGGCACAACTGGAAACACCATATATTTT
TRBV2	TRBJ2-1	.	.	CASMAEGSYNEQFF	TGTGCCAGCATGGCGGAGGGCTCCTACAATGAGCAGTTCTTC
TRBV28	TRBJ2-3	.	.	CASSFYRSTSTDTQYF	TGTGCCAGCAGTTTTTATCGGAGCACTAGCACAGATACGCAGTATTTT
TRBV15	TRBJ2-3	many	TRBD1	CATSKEPGQGVDTQYF	TGTGCCACCAGCAAAGAACCGGGACAGGGCGTCGATACGCAGTATTTT
TRBV11-2	TRBJ1-1	.	.	CASSLGFGNTEAFF	TGTGCCAGCAGCTTGGGATTTGGAAACACTGAAGCTTTCTTT
TRBV12-3/TRBV12-4	TRBJ2-6	few	.	CASSLLVGLEDLSGANVLTF	TGTGCCAGCAGTTTACTGGTCGGGCTAGAAGATCTCTCTGGGGCCAACGTCCTGACTTTC
TRBV25-1	TRBJ2-7	few	TRBD1	CASTRQGSAEQYF	TGTGCCAGCACACGACAGGGGTCGGCCGAGCAGTACTTC
TRBV2	TRBJ1-6	few	TRBD1	CASSEGLPGQYNSPLHF	TGTGCCAGCAGTGAAGGTCTTCCGGGACAGTATAATTCACCCCTCCACTTT
TRBV27	TRBJ2-7	.	TRBD2	CASRLEREDPYEQYF	TGTGCCAGCAGACTGGAGCGGGAGGACCCCTACGAGCAGTACTTC
TRBV9	TRBJ2-3	.	.	CASSVHGTGDTQYF	TGTGCCAGCAGCGTACACGGAACCGGCGATACGCAGTATTTT
TRBV6-5	TRBJ2-7	few	.	CASSYDAFEQYF	TGTGCCAGCAGTTATGATGCCTTCGAGCAGTACTTC
TRBV28	TRBJ2-5	many	TRBD1	CASSSGTGFKGETQYF	TGTGCCAGCAGCTCGGGGACAGGCTTCAAGGGAGAGACCCAGTACTTC
TRBV5-1	TRBJ2-3	few	TRBD2	CASGVVAGGPPDTQYF	TGCGCCAGCGGAGTCGTGGCGGGAGGGCCACCAGATACGCAGTATTTT
TRBV28	TRBJ2-7	few	TRBD1	CASSFTNGTGGSYEQYF	TGTGCCAGCAGTTTCACTAACGGGACAGGGGGGTCCTACGAGCAGTACTTC
TRBV7-4	TRBJ2-1	.	TRBD1	CASSLARDFLGRGRLMGSYNEQFF	TGTGCCAGCAGCTTAGCGCGGGACTTTCTGGGCAGGGGGCGATTGATGGGCTCCTACAATGAGCAGTTCTTC
TRBV12-3/TRBV12-4	TRBJ2-1	.	.	CASSLGRGRGGSPNEQFF	TGTGCCAGCAGTTTAGGCAGGGGGAGGGGCGGGAGCCCCAATGAGCAGTTCTTC
TRBV6-1	TRBJ2-2	few	TRBD1	CASRNDRGIAGELFF	TGTGCCAGCAGAAACGACAGGGGGATCGCCGGGGAGCTGTTTTTT